The 25 T cell receptor beta chains given below trace back to one sample, sequenced in a study of T cell clonotyping in hematopoietic cell transplantation. Assay: immunoSEQ multiplex PCR; the TCRdb copy retains only in-frame clones and omits some. This repertoire shows tens of thousands of clones, about 87% found once; its top ten account for over 1.5%. The sequenced sample consisted of peripheral blood mononuclear cells. Receptor source: a woman aged 40 to 50 in good health. Some clones in this sample may be carry-over from other donors' samples.

The V and J genes are TRBV27 and TRBJ2-7; tentatively, D is TRBD1 or TRBD2 (5 bases each). V shed 5 bases and J shed 2 bases, with 16 bases lying between them. Germline loops: CDR1 MNHEY, CDR2 SMNVEV (reference sequence). The CDR3 is 15 residues long. The CDR3 DNA is TGTGCCAGCAGTCCCTTCTTGGGGGAGACCTACGAGCAGTACTTC. Residues: CASSPFLGETYEQYF.

The chain uses TRBV30 and TRBJ2-7, with 10 bases that match TRBD1. V dropped 2 bases and J dropped 2; count of bases not matched to a gene: 6. CDR3 length equals 15 residues. Germline V gene sequence: CDR1 GTSNPN, CDR2 SVGIG (reference sequence). CDR3 loop: CAWSPGGQGTYEQYF. CDR3 in DNA: TGTGCCTGGAGTCCAGGGGGACAGGGGACCTACGAGCAGTACTTC.

The rearrangement links TRBV25-1 to TRBJ1-1, with no clear D. V lost 2 bases to trimming and J lost 1 base, with 14 bases between them. The CDR3 covers 16 residues. Per germline, CDR1 MGHDK and CDR2 SYGVNS. The CDR3 sequence is CASSENMEWENTEAFF. The CDR3 region has the DNA TGTGCCAGCAGTGAAAATATGGAGTGGGAGAACACTGAAGCTTTCTTT.

The chain combines TRBV25-1 with TRBJ1-2, with D possibly TRBD1 on 6 matching bases. The CDR3 sequence is 14 residues long. Looked up from germline, CDR1 is MGHDK and CDR2 is SYGVNS. Deletions cut 1 base from V and 8 bases from J, with 14 bases between. CDR3 sequence (DNA): TGTGCCAGCAGTGAATTTACAGGGACGCTGGGCTACACCTTC. Protein sequence: CASSEFTGTLGYTF.

V gene TRBV2 combines with J gene TRBJ2-1; D is perhaps TRBD2 (5 bases). CDR3 length equals 13 residues. Between the trimmed V and J ends, which lost 7 bases and 5 bases, there was a span of 12 bases. The V gene's germline CDR1 is SNHLY and CDR2 FYNNEI. CDR3 sequence: CASNRLGDNEQFF. The CDR3 coding sequence is TGTGCCAGCAATAGGCTCGGGGACAATGAGCAGTTCTTC.

The V gene is TRBV14, the J gene TRBJ1-2; weak D call: TRBD1 (6 bases). The CDR3 covers 15 residues. Germline CDR1 and CDR2: SGHDN and FVKESK. V was pared by 1 base and J by 2 bases, with 11 bases between. The CDR3 sequence is CASSQGGGPNYGYTF. The CDR3 region has the DNA TGTGCCAGCAGCCAAGGCGGGGGGCCGAACTATGGCTACACCTTC.

The chain has TRBV7-2 and TRBJ1-1; the D gene is possibly TRBD1 (5 bases). This CDR3 is 17 amino acids long. The V end was cut by 1 base, the J end by 4 bases, with 19 bases between. Germline V CDR1 and CDR2: SGHTA, FQGNSA. CDR3 region: CASSLVNAVWRGTEAFF. In DNA, the CDR3 is TGTGCCAGCAGCTTAGTTAATGCTGTATGGAGGGGCACTGAAGCTTTCTTT.

This chain uses TRBV30 with TRBJ2-1; 7 bases map to TRBD1. V trimming: 2 bases; J trimming: 7 bases; junction bases outside the gene matches: 14. The germline gives CDR1 GTSNPN, CDR2 SVGIG (reference sequence). CDR3 length equals 16 residues. CDR3 sequence reads: CAWSKGTVLGNNEQFF. The CDR3, as DNA: TGTGCCTGGAGTAAGGGGACAGTCCTCGGGAATAATGAGCAGTTCTTC.

This chain connects TRBV19 to TRBJ2-7; D is perhaps TRBD2 (6 bases). CDR3 size: 14 residues. CDR1 and CDR2 (germline): LNHDA, SQIVND (reference sequence). Deletions cut 0 bases from V and 6 bases from J, with 12 bases between. CDR3 in amino acids: CASSIEPWRGEQYF. The CDR3 DNA reads TGTGCCAGTAGTATAGAGCCGTGGAGGGGCGAGCAGTACTTC.

The rearrangement joins TRBV2 to TRBJ2-2; tentatively, D is TRBD2 (5 bases). The CDR3 extends over 15 amino acids. Germline V gene sequence: CDR1 SNHLY, CDR2 FYNNEI. Trimming took off 4 bases at V and 5 bases at J, with 14 bases between the two ends. The CDR3: CASSVGLGGTGELFF. DNA for the CDR3: TGTGCCAGCAGTGTCGGCCTCGGCGGGACCGGGGAGCTGTTTTTT.

Concerning this clone itself: One end of the junction varies from germline; a read error may be responsible. The chain has TRBV5-4 and TRBJ1-4; possibly TRBD1 for D (5 bases). The CDR3 totals 13 residues. CDR1 is SGHNT, CDR2 YYREEE, per germline (reference sequence). This chain's CDR3 is CASSGGPTEVLTF. In DNA form, the CDR3 reads TGTGCCAGCAGCGGGGGACCCACGGAGGTCCTAACCTTT.

The count of this clone is one. The chain recombines TRBV5-1 with TRBJ2-4, with no clear D. This CDR3 has 15 residues. Germline lookup yields CDR1 SGHRS and CDR2 YFSETQ. The ends were cut back, 4 bases at V and 4 bases at J, with 15 bases in the middle. CDR3 in DNA: TGCGCCAGCAGCCCCCCTTCCGGCCCGAAAAACATTCAGTACTTC. Its translation is CASSPPSGPKNIQYF. Full variable domain (remainder filled in from reference TRBV5-1 and TRBJ2-4): KAGVTQTPRYLIKTRGQQVTLSCSPISGHRSVSWYQQTPGQGLQFLFEYFSETQRNKGNFPGRFSGRQFSNSRSEMNVSTLELGDSALYLCASSPPSGPKNIQYFGAGTRLSVL.

This sequence joins TRBV11-1 and TRBJ1-1; no firm D call. The CDR3 spans 13 residues. CDR1 is SGHAT, CDR2 FQDESV, per germline (reference sequence). V was clipped by 3 bases and J by 3 bases, with 8 bases between them. In DNA, the CDR3 is TGTGCCAGCAGCTTCCAGGTCGACACTGAAGCTTTCTTT. This gives the protein CASSFQVDTEAFF.

The V and J genes are TRBV7-8 and TRBJ2-7; 7 bases align to TRBD2. The CDR3 loop spans 16 amino acids. The trim removed 5 bases at V and 0 bases at J, leaving 10 bases unmatched. Looked up from germline, CDR1 is SGHVS and CDR2 is FQNEAQ. CDR3 loop: CASSAWGGENSYEQYF. For the CDR3, the DNA is TGTGCCAGCAGCGCCTGGGGGGGGGAGAACTCCTACGAGCAGTACTTC. The full variable domain, with the rest looked up from reference TRBV7-8 and TRBJ2-7, is GAGVSQSPRYKVAKRGQDVALRCDPISGHVSLFWYQQALGQGPEFLTYFQNEAQLDKSGLPSDRFFAERPEGSVSTLKIQRTQQEDSAVYLCASSAWGGENSYEQYFGPGTRLTVT.

The chain combines TRBV6-6 with TRBJ2-3; D remains unclear. CDR1 is MNHNY and CDR2 is SVGAGI in the germline V gene (reference sequence). V was pared by 0 bases and J by 6 bases, with 10 bases between. This CDR3 is 14 amino acids long. CDR3 loop: CASSYSGLGDTQYF. The CDR3 DNA is TGTGCCAGCAGTTACTCAGGGTTGGGGGATACGCAGTATTTT.

The chain uses TRBV29-1 and TRBJ2-5; D is ambiguous. The V gene's germline CDR1 is SQVTM and CDR2 ANQGSEA. The V gene lost 6 bases and the J gene lost 3 bases, with 5 bases spanning the gap. The CDR3 covers 10 residues. Here the CDR3 reads CSVTEETQYF. The CDR3 bases are TGCAGCGTCACAGAAGAGACCCAGTACTTC.

This clone has just a few counts. This chain links TRBV6-1 with TRBJ1-3; D is possibly TRBD1 (5 bases). V lost 2 bases, J lost 7 bases, and 12 bases lay in between. The CDR3 consists of 14 residues. Germline V gene data show CDR1 as MNHNS and CDR2 as SASEGT. The chain's CDR3 is CASSERQGENTIYF. In DNA form, the CDR3 reads TGTGCCAGCAGTGAACGGCAGGGTGAGAACACCATATATTTT.

On this clone itself: Germline and junction disagree at one end, which may indicate a read error. The chain joins TRBV29-1 to TRBJ1-1, with D maybe TRBD1 (5 bases). Germline V lookup: CDR1 SQVTM, CDR2 ANQGSEA. The CDR3 consists of 13 residues. In DNA form, the CDR3 reads TGCAGCGCTGAAGGGGACGTGAACACTGAAGCTTTCTTT. It yields the protein CSAEGDVNTEAFF.

The chain employs TRBV30 and TRBJ2-7; D could derive from TRBD1 or TRBD2 (5 bases each). The CDR3 loop spans 14 amino acids. The germline V gene encodes CDR1 GTSNPN and CDR2 SVGIG (reference sequence). V was trimmed by 2 bases and J by 0 bases, leaving 11 bases between them. CDR3 in amino acids: CAWSPGRTSYEQYF. The CDR3 nucleotides read TGTGCCTGGAGTCCGGGGCGGACCTCCTACGAGCAGTACTTC.

V usage is TRBV20-1 and J usage is TRBJ2-7; D is unresolved. Germline assignment: CDR1 DFQATT and CDR2 SNEGSKA (reference sequence). The V end was cut by 4 bases, the J end by 5 bases, with 9 bases between. This CDR3 is built from 11 residues. The CDR3 coding sequence is TGCAGTGCTATCGGAGTGCACGAGCAGTACTTC. This sequence encodes CSAIGVHEQYF.

The rearrangement joins TRBV30 to TRBJ1-2, with D hard to call. The germline V gene encodes CDR1 GTSNPN and CDR2 SVGIG (reference sequence). The CDR3 has 13 residues. With 0 bases removed from V and 4 bases from J, the gap between germline ends came to 9 bases. The CDR3 region is CAWSVGSPYGYTF. The CDR3 coding sequence is TGTGCCTGGAGTGTAGGCAGTCCCTATGGCTACACCTTC.

This clone was recorded a few times. In DNA, the CDR3 is TGCGCCAGCGGGTGGACGGGAGGAGTCGAGCAGTACTTC. Translating gives CASGWTGGVEQYF. The genes are TRBV5-1 and TRBJ2-7, with TRBD2 matching 7 bases. This CDR3 comprises 13 residues. The germline gives CDR1 SGHRS, CDR2 YFSETQ. Trimming cost V 7 bases and J 6 bases; bases outside gene matches: 10.

The chain recombines TRBV6-5 with TRBJ1-3, with D maybe TRBD1 (6 bases). V gave up 6 bases and J gave up 0 bases, with 9 bases separating them. Germline V lookup: CDR1 MNHEY, CDR2 SVGAGI. The CDR3 is made up of 14 amino acids. The CDR3 here is CASSKGGSGNTIYF. The CDR3 DNA sequence: TGTGCCAGCAGCAAAGGGGGCTCTGGAAACACCATATATTTT.

This rearrangement joins TRBV29-1 to TRBJ2-7; 9 bases are shared with TRBD2. The CDR3 spans 12 residues. Trimming cost V 4 bases and J 2 bases; bases outside gene matches: 0. Germline CDR1 SQVTM, CDR2 ANQGSEA. The CDR3 reads CSVGGGAYEQYF. The CDR3 DNA reads as TGCAGCGTTGGCGGGGGGGCCTACGAGCAGTACTTC.

This chain uses TRBV29-1 with TRBJ2-2, with a tentative D call TRBD2 (7 bases). The CDR3 totals 16 residues. The germline V gene encodes CDR1 SQVTM and CDR2 ANQGSEA. The germline V and J ends were trimmed by 7 bases and 7 bases, with 25 bases remaining between them. In DNA form, the CDR3 reads TGCAGCGGGGGGGGCAGGGGATCAGCCATAAGCGGGGAGCTGTTTTTT. As protein: CSGGGRGSAISGELFF.